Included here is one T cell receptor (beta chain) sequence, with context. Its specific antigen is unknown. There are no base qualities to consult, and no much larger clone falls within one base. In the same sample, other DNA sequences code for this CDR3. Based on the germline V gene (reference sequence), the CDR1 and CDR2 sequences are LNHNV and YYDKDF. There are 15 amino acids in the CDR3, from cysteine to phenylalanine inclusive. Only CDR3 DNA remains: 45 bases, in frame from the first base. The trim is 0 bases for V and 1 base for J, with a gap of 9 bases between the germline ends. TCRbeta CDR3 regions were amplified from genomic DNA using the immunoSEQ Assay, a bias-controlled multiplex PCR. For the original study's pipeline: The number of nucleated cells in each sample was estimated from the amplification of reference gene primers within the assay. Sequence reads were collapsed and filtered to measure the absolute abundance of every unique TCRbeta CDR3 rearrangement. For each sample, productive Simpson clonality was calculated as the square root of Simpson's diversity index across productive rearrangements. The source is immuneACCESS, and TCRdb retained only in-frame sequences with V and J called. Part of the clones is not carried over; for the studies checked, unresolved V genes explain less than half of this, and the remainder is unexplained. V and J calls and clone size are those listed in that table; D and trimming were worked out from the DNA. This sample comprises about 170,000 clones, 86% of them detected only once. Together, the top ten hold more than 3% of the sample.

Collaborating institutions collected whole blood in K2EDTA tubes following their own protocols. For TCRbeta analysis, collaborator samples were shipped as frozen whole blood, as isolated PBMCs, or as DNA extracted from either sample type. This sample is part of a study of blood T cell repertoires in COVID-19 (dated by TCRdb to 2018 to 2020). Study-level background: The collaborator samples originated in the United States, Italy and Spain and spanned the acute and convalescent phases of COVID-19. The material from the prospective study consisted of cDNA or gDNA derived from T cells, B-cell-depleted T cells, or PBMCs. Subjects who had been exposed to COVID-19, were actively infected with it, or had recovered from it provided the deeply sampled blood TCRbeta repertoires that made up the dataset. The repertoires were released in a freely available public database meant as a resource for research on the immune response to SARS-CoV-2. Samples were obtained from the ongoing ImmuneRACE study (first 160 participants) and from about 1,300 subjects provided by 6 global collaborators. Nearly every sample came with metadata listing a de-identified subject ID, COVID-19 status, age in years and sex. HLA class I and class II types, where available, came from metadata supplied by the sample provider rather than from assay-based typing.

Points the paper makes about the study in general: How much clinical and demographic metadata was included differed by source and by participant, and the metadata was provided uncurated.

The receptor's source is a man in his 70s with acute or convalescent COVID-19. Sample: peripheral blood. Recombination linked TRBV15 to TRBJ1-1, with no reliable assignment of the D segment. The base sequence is TGTGCCACCAGCAGAGATTACCGGGGGAACACTGAAGCTTTCTTT. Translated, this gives CATSRDYRGNTEAFF. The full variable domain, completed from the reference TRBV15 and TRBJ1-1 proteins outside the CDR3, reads DAMVIQNPRYQVTQFGKPVTLSCSQTLNHNVMYWYQQKSSQAPKLLFHYYDKDFNNEADTPDNFQSRRPNTSFCFLDIRSPGLGDTAMYLCATSRDYRGNTEAFFGQGTRLTVV.